This TCR beta chain was sequenced during a study of blood T cell repertoires in COVID-19. Overall study: Acute and convalescent COVID-19 samples came from the United States, Italy and Spain. Sources were T cells, B-cell-depleted T cells, or PBMCs; the material itself was cDNA or gDNA.

The ends were cut back, 0 bases at V and 6 bases at J, with 11 bases in the middle. Germline V gene data show CDR1 as SGHNT and CDR2 as YYREEE (reference sequence). The CDR3 loop spans 14 amino acids. Per the authors' pipeline: Reference gene primer amplification in the assay estimated nucleated cell counts. The protocol was immunoSEQ multiplex PCR, while the TCRdb copy is restricted to in-frame clones and leaves out a portion. V, J and clone size are taken as reported in that table, and D and trimming were inferred from the DNA itself. Here the sample spans under 250,000 clones, 81% being singletons.

The sequenced sample consisted of peripheral blood. The V call is TRBV5-4, the J call TRBJ2-3; tentatively, D is TRBD2 (5 bases). This clonotype originated in a woman of 80 years or more with acute or convalescent COVID-19. CDR3 amino acids: CASSLDSRGDTQYF. The CDR3, as DNA: TGTGCCAGCAGCTTGGATAGCCGCGGGGATACGCAGTATTTT. Complete variable domain (other parts from reference TRBV5-4 and TRBJ2-3): ETGVTQSPTHLIKTRGQQVTLRCSSQSGHNTVSWYQQALGQGPQFIFQYYREEENGRGNFPPRFSGLQFPNYSSELNVNALELDDSALYLCASSLDSRGDTQYFGPGTRLTVL.